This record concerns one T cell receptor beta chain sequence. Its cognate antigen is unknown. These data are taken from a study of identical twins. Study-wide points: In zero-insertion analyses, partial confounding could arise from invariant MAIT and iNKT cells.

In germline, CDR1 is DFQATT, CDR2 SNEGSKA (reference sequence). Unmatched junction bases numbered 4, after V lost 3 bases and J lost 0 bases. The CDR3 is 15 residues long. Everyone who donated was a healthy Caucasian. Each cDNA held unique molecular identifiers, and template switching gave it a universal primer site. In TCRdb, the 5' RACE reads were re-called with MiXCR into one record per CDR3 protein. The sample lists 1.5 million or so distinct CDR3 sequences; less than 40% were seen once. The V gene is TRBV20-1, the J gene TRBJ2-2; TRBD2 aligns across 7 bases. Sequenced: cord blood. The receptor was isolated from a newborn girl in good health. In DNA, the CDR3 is TGCAGTGCTAGCCTTAGCGGGCCGAACACCGGGGAGCTGTTTTTT. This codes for CSASLSGPNTGELFF.